Listed here are 4 T cell receptor beta chains from one sample, sequenced in a study of vaccination effects on CD4 cells after COVID-19 (dated by TCRdb to about 2022). Library creation used the immunoSEQ multiplex PCR assay. The immuneACCESS repertoire file appears here via TCRdb, limited to in-frame rearrangements. These files lack a portion of the clones; in checked studies, under half of the deficit traces to unresolved V genes, and the cause of the others is not known. In all, the sample holds tens of thousands of clones, and around 81% of those were seen once. Approximately 1.3% of the sample goes to the ten largest clones. The ViraFEST assay stimulated PBMC with viral peptide pools and then used TCR sequencing to identify antigen-specific CD4+ T cell clonotypes by expansion. After around eleven days of culture, CD4+ T cells were isolated with the EasySep CD4+ T cell isolation kit. Each participant received two doses of an mRNA SARS-CoV-2 vaccine, either BNT162b2 or mRNA-1273.

Their target antigens are unknown. Material: CD4+ T cells from PBMCs cultured with HCoV-229E spike peptides, obtained after COVID-19 vaccination. The sample's cell subset or site label, decoded: HCoV-229E spike overlapping peptide pool stimulation. The receptors shown here come from a human donor who received a COVID-19 vaccine.

This clone has more than one count but fewer than ten. The V call is TRBV18, the J call TRBJ2-1; tentative D call: TRBD2 (6 bases). Germline V gene sequence: CDR1 KGHSH, CDR2 LQKENI. The CDR3 is made up of 15 amino acids. V was trimmed by 0 bases and J by 10 bases, leaving 16 bases between them. CDR3 bases: TGTGCCAGCTCACCACCAACCGGGAGTGGGAGAGAGCAGTTCTTC. Translating it yields CASSPPTGSGREQFF.

This clone was counted a few times. The chain carries TRBV7-2 and TRBJ1-5, with 7 bases fitting TRBD1. Per germline, CDR1 SGHTA and CDR2 FQGNSA. The CDR3 runs 14 residues. After removal of 6 bases from V and 3 bases from J, the junction contained 5 bases not matched to a gene. The CDR3 DNA is TGTGCCAGCAGTCAACAGGGGCTCAATCAGCCCCAGCATTTT. This gives the protein CASSQQGLNQPQHF.

This chain connects TRBV30 to TRBJ1-1; 8 bases are shared with TRBD1. Losses at the gene ends were 4 bases for V and 0 bases for J; bases not matched to a gene: 4. CDR1 and CDR2 from the germline V gene are GTSNPN and SVGIG (reference sequence). The CDR3 is 14 residues long. The CDR3 DNA follows: TGTGCCTGGATCCAACAGGGGGTGAACACTGAAGCTTTCTTT. Encoded protein: CAWIQQGVNTEAFF.

The chain recombines TRBV6-5 with TRBJ2-3; no firm D call. Germline values: CDR1 MNHEY, CDR2 SVGAGI. The CDR3 is 13 amino acids. With 4 bases removed from V and 3 bases from J, the gap between germline ends came to 8 bases. The CDR3 DNA reads TGTGCCAGCAGTTCCCGCATGACAGATACGCAGTATTTT. Its translation is CASSSRMTDTQYF.